This TCR beta chain came from a study of Graves' ophthalmopathy and Graves' hyperthyroidism. General study points: Most thyroid-expanded clonotypes exceeding 0.001 frequency were also found in blood. This model predicted ophthalmopathy progression (sensitivity about 67%, specificity about 72%).

Worth noting for this clonotype: The antigen is undetermined. The junction departs from the called germline gene at one end, perhaps through a read error.

The TCR beta CDR3 regions underwent amplification from RNA transcripts. After a first-round RT-PCR with HTBI primers, a second-round multiplex PCR was run. TCRdb reprocessed the multiplex PCR reads via MiXCR and lists one record per CDR3 protein. The sample yields 500,000 to 700,000 distinct CDR3 sequences, under 45% seen once. The CDR3 contains 12 residues. Germline V CDR1 and CDR2: SGDLS, YYNGEE. The chain combines TRBV9 with TRBJ1-2, with 8 positions matching TRBD1. Sequencing input: peripheral blood or thyroid tissue (not recorded which). This sequence was found in an adult man with Graves' hyperthyroidism. The CDR3 loop reads CASSDRGYGYAF. For the CDR3, the DNA is TGTGCCAGCAGTGACAGGGGTTATGGCTACGCCTTC.